This record looks at one T cell receptor (beta chain) sequence and its context. The assay, immunoSEQ v3.0, was run at survey level. Data came from immunoSEQ multiplex PCR; TCRdb stores just in-frame clones and leaves some out. The table has roughly 30,000 clones, roughly 92% seen once. The junction had 4 bases not matched to a gene; V was cut back by 2 bases and J by 0 bases. The germline CDR1 and CDR2 sequences are MNHNS and SASEGT. This CDR3 comprises 16 residues. The sample originates from a study of long-term antiretroviral therapy in people with HIV. The input for sequencing was unsorted PBMCs, taken roughly 6.5 years after starting antiretroviral therapy. The chain is built from TRBV6-1 and TRBJ1-3, with TRBD1 matching over 7 bases. This clonotype originated in a woman between 35 and 50 years old with HIV. This CDR3 reads CASSELGTVSGNTIYF. In nucleotides, the CDR3 is TGTGCCAGCAGTGAATTGGGGACAGTCTCTGGAAACACCATATATTTT.